Following are 27 T cell receptor beta chains from one sample sequenced in a study of response to subunit inactivated influenza vaccine. TCRdb reprocessed the RT-PCR reads via MiXCR and lists one record per CDR3 protein. The table shows hundreds of thousands of distinct CDR3 sequences, with roughly 10% occurring only once. These data were also reused for a study on T cells expressing NK-cell markers. According to that study: cDNA encoding TCR beta was synthesized via 5'RACE template switching incorporating UMIs.

The sequencing here drew on PBMCs from blood, taken on the day of vaccination. The origin of the receptors is a man aged 45 to 65 who received an inactivated influenza vaccine.

This clonotype turned up a few times. V usage is TRBV7-9 and J usage is TRBJ2-7; TRBD2 is a possible D gene (6 bases). CDR1 is SEHNR and CDR2 is FQNEAQ in the germline V gene (reference sequence). The V end lost 5 bases, the J end lost 3 bases, and 11 bases lay between the germline ends. This CDR3 region has 13 residues. As DNA, the CDR3 is TGTGCCAGCAGCCGACCGGGAGTCTACGAGCAGTACTTC. It encodes CASSRPGVYEQYF.

The V gene is TRBV18, the J gene TRBJ1-3; 7 positions agree with TRBD1. Germline V gene lookup returns CDR1 KGHSH and CDR2 LQKENI. The CDR3 totals 15 residues. With V trimmed by 1 base and J by 3 bases, 3 bases remained unmatched. CDR3 sequence: CASSPRRGNGNTIYF. CDR3 in DNA: TGTGCCAGCTCACCACGCAGGGGGAATGGAAACACCATATATTTT. The variable domain in full, completed from reference TRBV18 and TRBJ1-3, reads NAGVMQNPRHLVRRRGQEARLRCSPMKGHSHVYWYRQLPEEGLKFMVYLQKENIIDESGMPKERFSAEFPKEGPSILRIQQVVRGDSAAYFCASSPRRGNGNTIYFGEGSWLTVV.

The chain joins TRBV11-2 to TRBJ1-3, with D possibly being TRBD1 (6 bases). Trimming shortened V by 4 bases and J by 2 bases, and 12 bases separated the two germline ends. The germline V gene has CDR1 SGHAT and CDR2 FQNNGV. The CDR3 has 15 amino acids. The CDR3 spells CASSSLTGPGNTIYF. CDR3 sequence (DNA): TGTGCCAGCAGCTCCCTGACAGGCCCTGGAAACACCATATATTTT.

This clonotype has just a few counts. The rearrangement joins TRBV15 to TRBJ2-5; possibly TRBD2 for D (6 bases). Germline CDR1 reads LNHNV; CDR2 reads YYDKDF (reference sequence). V was cut by 0 bases and J by 5 bases, with 13 bases left in between. This CDR3 has 15 amino acids. Written as DNA, the CDR3 is TGTGCCACCAGCAGAGATCCCGGACTACCCGAGACCCAGTACTTC. The encoded protein is CATSRDPGLPETQYF.

This clonotype was seen a handful of times. The chain's CDR3 is CASSFLREKTDTQYF. CDR3 nucleotides: TGTGCCAGCAGCTTTTTGAGGGAGAAAACAGATACGCAGTATTTT. The chain carries TRBV7-9 and TRBJ2-3, with D perhaps TRBD2 (5 bases). Trimming cost V 3 bases and J 3 bases, with 13 bases left between them. Germline V gives CDR1 SEHNR, CDR2 FQNEAQ (reference sequence). This CDR3 contains 15 residues.

This clonotype was recorded a few times. The chain links TRBV12-3 or TRBV12-4 to TRBJ1-1; D remains unclear. The CDR3 consists of 13 residues. The V gene lost 0 bases and the J gene lost 4 bases, with 6 bases spanning the gap. CDR3 sequence: CASSLARSTEAFF. The CDR3 DNA reads as TGTGCCAGCAGTTTAGCGCGCAGCACTGAAGCTTTCTTT.

A note on this clonotype: Mismatch with germline at one junction end may stem from a read error. This rearrangement joins TRBV5-1 to TRBJ2-2; weak D call: TRBD1 (5 bases). CDR3 length equals 15 residues. Germline loops: CDR1 SGHRS, CDR2 YFSETQ. The CDR3 DNA sequence: TGCGCCAGCAGCTTTGGCAGGGCGAACAGCGGGGAGCTGTTTTTT. Translated, it gives CASSFGRANSGELFF.

The chain uses TRBV5-1 and TRBJ2-6; D is possibly TRBD1 (6 bases). This CDR3 spans 15 amino acids. The V and J ends lost 4 bases and 3 bases respectively, with 11 bases between them. Germline V gives CDR1 SGHRS, CDR2 YFSETQ. The CDR3 loop is CASSQGSGGANVLTF. Here the CDR3 DNA reads TGCGCCAGCAGCCAGGGGTCCGGTGGGGCCAACGTCCTGACTTTC.

This sequence joins TRBV10-1 and TRBJ2-5, with D possibly TRBD2 on 6 matching bases. CDR3 size: 16 residues. CDR1 and CDR2 (germline): WNHNN, SYGVQD (reference sequence). The germline V and J ends were trimmed by 3 bases and 5 bases, with 19 bases remaining between them. CDR3 residues: CASSEGFNHREETQYF. The CDR3 DNA is TGCGCCAGCAGTGAAGGTTTCAACCACCGGGAGGAGACCCAGTACTTC.

The chain carries TRBV2 and TRBJ2-3; perhaps TRBD2 as D (6 bases). Germline CDR1 reads SNHLY; CDR2 reads FYNNEI. This CDR3 region has 15 residues. V was shortened by 4 bases and J by 6 bases, with 17 bases between the two germline ends. The CDR3 is CASSVEGPGLDTQYF. DNA of the CDR3: TGTGCCAGCAGTGTGGAGGGTCCCGGGCTGGATACGCAGTATTTT. The entire variable domain, with the rest obtained from reference TRBV2 and TRBJ2-3, is as follows: EPEVTQTPSHQVTQMGQEVILRCVPISNHLYFYWYRQILGQKVEFLVSFYNNEISEKSEIFDDQFSVERPDGSNFTLKIRSTKLEDSAMYFCASSVEGPGLDTQYFGPGTRLTVL.

This clonotype appeared a few times. The chain couples TRBV12-3 or TRBV12-4 to TRBJ1-6; a weak D match, TRBD1 (5 bases). The CDR3 runs 15 residues. The germline V and J ends were trimmed by 3 bases and 2 bases, with 8 bases remaining between them. CDR3 coding DNA: TGTGCCAGCAGTTTCAGGGCCGCCTATAATTCACCCCTCCACTTT. Translating it yields CASSFRAAYNSPLHF.

The chain recombines TRBV5-6 with TRBJ2-1; the match to TRBD2 covers 10 bases. The CDR3 totals 18 residues. The V gene's germline CDR1 is SGHDT and CDR2 YYEEEE. The junction had 7 bases not matched to a gene; V was cut back by 1 base and J by 0 bases. CDR3 amino acids: CASSLFLAGAISYNEQFF. The DNA of the CDR3 is TGTGCCAGCAGCTTGTTCCTAGCGGGGGCGATCTCCTACAATGAGCAGTTCTTC.

This clonotype was counted only a few times. V usage is TRBV14 and J usage is TRBJ2-1; D is possibly TRBD1 (5 bases). Germline V gene sequence: CDR1 SGHDN, CDR2 FVKESK. V lost 3 bases to trimming and J lost 0 bases, with 18 bases between them. CDR3 length equals 18 residues. The CDR3 DNA follows: TGTGCCAGCAGCCATGATTACAGGATACCTGGCTCCTACAATGAGCAGTTCTTC. This sequence encodes CASSHDYRIPGSYNEQFF.

This clonotype was observed a handful of times. V and J are TRBV6-2 or TRBV6-3 and TRBJ2-3; no clear D gene. Trimming stripped 0 bases from V and 6 bases from J, with 10 bases between. CDR3 length: 14 amino acids. Germline loops: CDR1 MNHEY, CDR2 SVGEGT. The CDR3 nucleotides read TGTGCCAGCAGTTACTCGGTTCGATTGGATACGCAGTATTTT. This sequence encodes CASSYSVRLDTQYF.

This clonotype came up many times. The chain recombines TRBV29-1 with TRBJ1-1; the match to TRBD1 covers 10 bases. The CDR3 extends over 13 amino acids. The ends lost 3 bases at V and 4 bases at J; junction bases unmatched: 2. Germline lookup yields CDR1 SQVTM and CDR2 ANQGSEA. CDR3 DNA sequence: TGCAGCGTTGAGAGGGACAGGGGCACTGAAGCTTTCTTT. Translating gives CSVERDRGTEAFF.

This clonotype has a handful of counts. The chain has TRBV15 and TRBJ2-1, with no clear D. V was cut by 4 bases and J by 0 bases, with 1 base left in between. The CDR3 is 12 residues long. The V gene's germline CDR1 is LNHNV and CDR2 YYDKDF (reference sequence). The CDR3 spells CATSTSYNEQFF. The CDR3 DNA is TGTGCCACCAGCACCTCCTACAATGAGCAGTTCTTC. The whole variable domain, filled in from reference TRBV15 and TRBJ2-1, reads DAMVIQNPRYQVTQFGKPVTLSCSQTLNHNVMYWYQQKSSQAPKLLFHYYDKDFNNEADTPDNFQSRRPNTSFCFLDIRSPGLGDTAMYLCATSTSYNEQFFGPGTRLTVL.

This clonotype showed up many times. DNA of the CDR3: TGTGCCAGCAGTTTATCCCGTACCGGGACTAGCGGTAGCTCCTACGAGCAGTACTTC. Encoded protein: CASSLSRTGTSGSSYEQYF. The V gene is TRBV27, the J gene TRBJ2-7, with 11 bases aligning to TRBD2. V shed 0 bases and J 0 bases; nucleotides not matched to a gene: 10. CDR1 and CDR2 from the germline V gene are MNHEY and SMNVEV (reference sequence). The CDR3 runs to 19 residues.

This clonotype has just a few counts. The gene calls are TRBV4-2 and TRBJ2-2, with D possibly being TRBD2 (6 bases). The V end was cut by 1 base, the J end by 4 bases, with 7 bases between. The CDR3 has 14 residues. CDR1 is LGHNA and CDR2 is YNFKEQ in the germline V gene. The CDR3 DNA reads TGTGCCAGCAGCCAAGGGGACTCCACCGGGGAGCTGTTTTTT. Protein product: CASSQGDSTGELFF.

This clonotype was seen more than once but under ten times. The chain carries TRBV6-5 and TRBJ2-4; 8 positions match TRBD2. Germline V gene sequence: CDR1 MNHEY, CDR2 SVGAGI. The junction had 10 bases not matched to a gene; V was cut back by 0 bases and J by 3 bases. This CDR3 is built from 18 residues. CDR3 protein: CASSYSVPGGLDKNIQYF. CDR3 bases: TGTGCCAGCAGTTACTCGGTTCCGGGAGGGCTTGACAAAAACATTCAGTACTTC.

This clonotype was seen more than once but under ten times. The V call is TRBV20-1, the J call TRBJ2-2; a weak D match, TRBD1 (6 bases). The CDR3 has 15 residues. Trimming pared 0 bases from V and 3 bases from J, leaving 11 bases between. The germline CDR1 and CDR2 sequences are DFQATT and SNEGSKA (reference sequence). The CDR3 bases are TGCAGTGCTAGAGACCCGGACAGCTACACCGGGGAGCTGTTTTTT. It yields the protein CSARDPDSYTGELFF.

This clonotype came up a few times. The rearrangement joins TRBV24-1 to TRBJ2-1; TRBD2 matches 13 bases. With V trimmed by 2 bases and J by 9 bases, 9 bases remained unmatched. This CDR3 comprises 17 residues. CDR1 and CDR2 from the germline V gene are KGHDR and SFDVKD. DNA of the CDR3: TGTGCCACCAGTGATTCACTCGGGACTAGCGGGATCCGTGAGCAGTTCTTC. It specifies CATSDSLGTSGIREQFF.

The J gene is TRBJ2-6, the V gene TRBV29-1, with a tentative D call TRBD2 (5 bases). The CDR3 spans 14 residues. V shed 3 bases and J shed 4 bases, with 10 bases lying between them. Germline V gene sequence: CDR1 SQVTM, CDR2 ANQGSEA. CDR3 residues: CSVDDGVGANVLTF. For the CDR3, the DNA is TGCAGCGTTGACGACGGGGTCGGGGCCAACGTCCTGACTTTC.

This clonotype showed up just a few times. This chain joins TRBV5-1 and TRBJ1-1; D is uncertain. V was shortened by 4 bases and J by 4 bases, with 14 bases between the two germline ends. The germline V gene has CDR1 SGHRS and CDR2 YFSETQ. The CDR3 totals 14 residues. CDR3 coding DNA: TGCGCCAGCAGCACGGACCCCCCCGGCACTGAAGCTTTCTTT. Translation: CASSTDPPGTEAFF.

This clonotype was detected many times. The chain is built from TRBV7-2 and TRBJ1-1; tentative D call: TRBD1 (5 bases). V was cut by 1 base and J by 4 bases, with 13 bases left in between. CDR3 length equals 15 residues. The germline gives CDR1 SGHTA, CDR2 FQGNSA. CDR3 sequence reads: CASSLDPGWSTEAFF. CDR3 nucleotides: TGTGCCAGCAGCTTAGATCCAGGGTGGAGCACTGAAGCTTTCTTT.

The V and J genes are TRBV6-2 or TRBV6-3 and TRBJ2-7; D is undetermined. Trimming cost V 6 bases and J 1 base, with 13 bases left between them. The CDR3 length is 14 residues. Per the germline V gene, CDR1 is MNHEY and CDR2 is SVGEGT. The CDR3 here is CASSSRAPSYEQYF. CDR3 in DNA: TGTGCCAGCAGCAGCCGAGCTCCATCCTACGAGCAGTACTTC.

This chain uses TRBV2 with TRBJ2-7, with D possibly called TRBD1 or TRBD2 (5 bases each). The CDR3 is 15 amino acids. V was pared by 7 bases and J by 2 bases, with 18 bases between. The germline V gene encodes CDR1 SNHLY and CDR2 FYNNEI. The CDR3: CASIGYGTVTYEQYF. CDR3 bases: TGTGCCAGCATAGGGTACGGGACGGTAACCTACGAGCAGTACTTC. The full variable domain, with the rest looked up from reference TRBV2 and TRBJ2-7, is EPEVTQTPSHQVTQMGQEVILRCVPISNHLYFYWYRQILGQKVEFLVSFYNNEISEKSEIFDDQFSVERPDGSNFTLKIRSTKLEDSAMYFCASIGYGTVTYEQYFGPGTRLTVT.

This clonotype came up a few times. The chain carries TRBV16 and TRBJ2-5; the D is unclear. The CDR3 has 12 residues. CDR1 is KGHSY, CDR2 FQNENV, per germline. With 7 bases removed from V and 5 bases from J, the gap between germline ends came to 11 bases. The CDR3 DNA reads TGTGCCAGCACCCCTAATCGTGAGACCCAGTACTTC. Translated: CASTPNRETQYF.